Presented here are 25 T cell receptor beta chains from one specimen sequenced in a study of blood T cell repertoires in COVID-19. Measured with immunoSEQ multiplex PCR; TCRdb has only the in-frame clones, and not every one. The sample lists under 130,000 clones, roughly 80% occurring once. The material sequenced was peripheral blood. These receptors were obtained from an elderly woman with acute or convalescent COVID-19.

In nucleotides, the CDR3 is TGTGCCAGCAGCTCGACAGGGGGCCTATACAATGAGCAGTTCTTC. This gives the protein CASSSTGGLYNEQFF. The V gene is TRBV7-6, the J gene TRBJ2-1; TRBD1 agrees at 10 bases. CDR3 length equals 15 residues. V shed 4 bases and J 4 bases; nucleotides not matched to a gene: 4. Germline lookup yields CDR1 SGHVS and CDR2 FNYEAQ.

CDR3 loop: CATSDSLLSGYTF. CDR3 bases: TGTGCCACCAGTGATTCCCTTTTGAGCGGCTACACCTTC. This chain links TRBV24-1 with TRBJ1-2; D remains unclear. The CDR3 consists of 13 residues. The ends were cut back, 2 bases at V and 8 bases at J, with 11 bases in the middle. Germline V CDR1 and CDR2: KGHDR, SFDVKD.

The gene calls are TRBV9 and TRBJ1-4; D is possibly TRBD1 (5 bases). Germline CDR1 is SGDLS and CDR2 is YYNGEE. The CDR3 is 15 residues long. V shed 4 bases and J shed 5 bases, with 15 bases lying between them. This CDR3 is CASSNTDRPNEKLFF. CDR3 DNA sequence: TGTGCCAGCAGCAATACCGACAGACCCAATGAAAAACTGTTTTTT.

The chain carries TRBV5-1 and TRBJ2-3; 10 bases align to TRBD2. This CDR3 region has 16 residues. With V trimmed by 4 bases and J by 1 base, 6 bases remained unmatched. CDR1 is SGHRS, CDR2 YFSETQ, per germline. CDR3 DNA sequence: TGCGCCAGCAGCCCTCAGGGGACTAGCGGCACAGATACGCAGTATTTT. Its protein product is CASSPQGTSGTDTQYF. The variable domain in full, with the rest retrieved from reference TRBV5-1 and TRBJ2-3, is KAGVTQTPRYLIKTRGQQVTLSCSPISGHRSVSWYQQTPGQGLQFLFEYFSETQRNKGNFPGRFSGRQFSNSRSEMNVSTLELGDSALYLCASSPQGTSGTDTQYFGPGTRLTVL.

In its sample, this clone was seen many times. The chain uses TRBV19 and TRBJ2-2; 9 bases agree with TRBD1. From germline, CDR1 is LNHDA and CDR2 SQIVND (reference sequence). The CDR3 runs to 14 residues. With V trimmed by 5 bases and J by 6 bases, 4 bases remained unmatched. The CDR3 sequence: CASSGTGKPGELFF. CDR3 sequence (DNA): TGTGCCAGTAGTGGGACAGGGAAACCCGGGGAGCTGTTTTTT.

This chain links TRBV18 with TRBJ1-2, with 8 nucleotides matching TRBD1. CDR1 is KGHSH and CDR2 is LQKENI in the germline V gene. The CDR3 spans 13 residues. Unmatched junction bases numbered 4, after V lost 2 bases and J lost 8 bases. CDR3 loop: CASSPGTGSGYTF. The CDR3 nucleotides are TGTGCCAGCTCACCAGGGACAGGCTCCGGCTACACCTTC. The full variable domain, in which reference TRBV18 and TRBJ1-2 provide the parts outside the CDR3, is NAGVMQNPRHLVRRRGQEARLRCSPMKGHSHVYWYRQLPEEGLKFMVYLQKENIIDESGMPKERFSAEFPKEGPSILRIQQVVRGDSAAYFCASSPGTGSGYTFGSGTRLTVV.

This rearrangement joins TRBV5-1 to TRBJ1-4; the D is unclear. CDR1 is SGHRS, CDR2 YFSETQ, per germline. The CDR3 contains 14 residues. Trimming took 6 bases from V and 1 from J, leaving 10 bases between them. CDR3 in amino acids: CASKRVGTNEKLFF. CDR3 coding DNA: TGCGCCAGCAAACGGGTTGGAACTAATGAAAAACTGTTTTTT. The whole variable domain, remainder taken from reference TRBV5-1 and TRBJ1-4, is KAGVTQTPRYLIKTRGQQVTLSCSPISGHRSVSWYQQTPGQGLQFLFEYFSETQRNKGNFPGRFSGRQFSNSRSEMNVSTLELGDSALYLCASKRVGTNEKLFFGSGTQLSVL.

The chain employs TRBV2 and TRBJ2-2; D perhaps matches TRBD2 (5 bases). The V end was cut by 8 bases, the J end by 2 bases, with 12 bases between. CDR1 SNHLY and CDR2 FYNNEI come from the germline V gene. The CDR3 consists of 14 residues. CDR3: CASAQRRNTGELFF. The CDR3 DNA reads TGTGCCAGCGCGCAGCGGCGAAACACCGGGGAGCTGTTTTTT.

This chain joins TRBV6-5 and TRBJ1-6, with 7 nucleotides matching TRBD1. Germline CDR1 and CDR2: MNHEY and SVGAGI. Trimming cost V 0 bases and J 9 bases; bases outside gene matches: 2. This CDR3 contains 14 residues. As DNA, the CDR3 is TGTGCCAGCAGTTACTCAGGGGGCAGTTCACCCCTCCACTTT. This encodes CASSYSGGSSPLHF.

J is TRBJ2-5 and V is TRBV3-1 (or the pseudogene TRBV3-2), with D possibly matching TRBD1 (6 bases). Trimming cost V 8 bases and J 4 bases, with 20 bases left between them. There are 15 residues in the CDR3. Per the germline V gene, CDR1 is LGHDT and CDR2 is YNNKEL (reference sequence). The CDR3 sequence: CASQRGSRVRETQYF. For the CDR3, the DNA is TGTGCCAGCCAAAGGGGGAGTAGGGTGAGAGAGACCCAGTACTTC.

The gene calls are TRBV19 and TRBJ1-2; the D gene is possibly TRBD1 (6 bases). The germline CDR1 and CDR2 sequences are LNHDA and SQIVND (reference sequence). V was clipped by 5 bases and J by 8 bases, with 15 bases between them. CDR3 length: 13 amino acids. CDR3 protein: CASSRGAPSGYTF. The CDR3, as DNA: TGTGCCAGTAGTCGGGGGGCCCCGAGCGGCTACACCTTC.

V and J are TRBV2 and TRBJ2-2; D is possibly TRBD2 (7 bases). The CDR3 is 13 amino acids. Trimming removed 6 bases from V and 7 bases from J, with 12 bases in between. Germline V CDR1 and CDR2: SNHLY, FYNNEI. CDR3: CASRGGAGGELFF. The CDR3 DNA reads TGTGCCAGCAGAGGGGGGGCAGGCGGGGAGCTGTTTTTT.

The CDR3 spells CASSPDRGQPQHF. CDR3 coding DNA: TGTGCCAGCTCCCCCGACAGGGGTCAGCCCCAGCATTTT. The chain recombines TRBV18 with TRBJ1-5; 8 bases map to TRBD1. This CDR3 has 13 residues. V dropped 6 bases and J dropped 6; count of bases not matched to a gene: 4. CDR1 is KGHSH, CDR2 LQKENI, per germline.

This chain connects TRBV7-9 to TRBJ2-2; TRBD2 is a possible D gene (5 bases). The germline CDR1 and CDR2 sequences are SEHNR and FQNEAQ (reference sequence). The CDR3 is 14 amino acids. Trimming shortened V by 1 base and J by 3 bases, and 6 bases separated the two germline ends. The CDR3 reads CASSLGGYTGELFF. The DNA of the CDR3 is TGTGCCAGCAGCTTAGGAGGGTACACCGGGGAGCTGTTTTTT.

This chain uses TRBV2 with TRBJ1-1; maybe TRBD1 (5 bases). V was trimmed by 6 bases and J by 1 base, leaving 9 bases between them. Germline V CDR1 and CDR2: SNHLY, FYNNEI. The CDR3 runs 13 residues. The chain's CDR3 is CASSSRENTEAFF. DNA for the CDR3: TGTGCCAGCAGCTCCAGGGAGAACACTGAAGCTTTCTTT.

This rearrangement joins TRBV24-1 to TRBJ1-1, with D unclear. Germline V lookup: CDR1 KGHDR, CDR2 SFDVKD. With 4 bases removed from V and 4 bases from J, the gap between germline ends came to 9 bases. This CDR3 is 13 amino acids long. In DNA, the CDR3 is TGTGCCACCAGTGAAGGGAGGTTCACTGAAGCTTTCTTT. The encoded protein is CATSEGRFTEAFF.

The CDR3 loop reads CASGFSPPRDPQFF. The CDR3, as DNA: TGTGCTAGTGGTTTTTCCCCCCCCAGGGATCCGCAGTTCTTC. The chain combines TRBV12-5 with TRBJ2-1; D might be TRBD1 (5 bases). This CDR3 contains 14 residues. Germline V gene sequence: CDR1 LGHNT, CDR2 FRNRAP. V gave up 3 bases and J gave up 12 bases, with 18 bases separating them.

The J gene is TRBJ2-1, the V gene TRBV7-2; 11 bases align to TRBD2. The ends lost 3 bases at V and 0 bases at J; junction bases unmatched: 7. Germline loops: CDR1 SGHTA, CDR2 FQGNSA. The CDR3 contains 18 residues. CDR3 amino acids: CASSLEGLAVLSYNEQFF. CDR3 bases: TGTGCCAGCAGCTTGGAGGGACTAGCGGTTCTCTCCTACAATGAGCAGTTCTTC.

The genes are TRBV24-1 and TRBJ2-7; D is possibly TRBD2 (6 bases). CDR1 KGHDR and CDR2 SFDVKD come from the germline V gene. The CDR3 totals 21 residues. The ends were cut back, 2 bases at V and 0 bases at J, with 28 bases in the middle. This CDR3 is CATSDSRELASYYPSSYEQYV. The CDR3 nucleotides are TGTGCCACCAGTGATTCCCGGGAGCTAGCGAGTTACTACCCAAGCTCCTACGAGCAGTACGTC.

This clone has a handful of counts. J is TRBJ1-1 and V is TRBV18; D unclear. CDR1 is KGHSH, CDR2 LQKENI, per germline. V lost 1 base, J lost 4 bases, and 4 bases lay in between. This CDR3 has 12 residues. CDR3 sequence reads: CASSPQSTEAFF. In nucleotides, the CDR3 is TGTGCCAGCTCACCACAGAGCACTGAAGCTTTCTTT.

The chain recombines TRBV19 with TRBJ2-7; 11 bases are a match to TRBD1. This CDR3 region has 15 residues. The germline V gene has CDR1 LNHDA and CDR2 SQIVND (reference sequence). V lost 2 bases and J lost 4; bases outside the gene matches: 4. The CDR3 sequence is CASSIPGQGVYEQYF. The CDR3 DNA is TGTGCCAGTAGTATACCGGGACAGGGGGTTTACGAGCAGTACTTC. The complete variable domain, with remaining parts taken from reference TRBV19 and TRBJ2-7, reads DGGITQSPKYLFRKEGQNVTLSCEQNLNHDAMYWYRQDPGQGLRLIYYSQIVNDFQKGDIAEGYSVSREKKESFPLTVTSAQKNPTAFYLCASSIPGQGVYEQYFGPGTRLTVT.

The chain is built from TRBV5-6 and TRBJ1-5; maybe TRBD1 (6 bases). CDR1 is SGHDT and CDR2 is YYEEEE in the germline V gene. This CDR3 comprises 16 residues. V gave up 3 bases and J gave up 2 bases, with 15 bases separating them. CDR3 in amino acids: CASSSYTGTGNQPQHF. The CDR3 region has the DNA TGTGCCAGCAGCTCGTATACAGGGACGGGCAATCAGCCCCAGCATTTT.

The chain combines TRBV27 with TRBJ2-1; TRBD2 might be the D (5 bases). V lost 6 bases and J 9 bases, leaving 24 bases between the germline ends. There are 16 residues in the CDR3. Germline assignment: CDR1 MNHEY and CDR2 SMNVEV (reference sequence). The CDR3 protein is CASRELGRRPAFEQFF. In DNA form, the CDR3 reads TGTGCCAGCAGGGAGCTCGGGCGGAGGCCGGCCTTTGAGCAGTTCTTC.

The chain couples TRBV7-9 to TRBJ2-5; 8 bases fit TRBD1. Germline CDR1 SEHNR, CDR2 FQNEAQ (reference sequence). The CDR3 spans 16 residues. J lost 4 bases, V lost 5 bases, and 12 bases had no gene match. The DNA for the CDR3 is TGTGCCAGCAGCCTCGGACAGGGTACCCAGAGAGAGACCCAGTACTTC. Translation gives CASSLGQGTQRETQYF. The variable domain in full, completed from reference TRBV7-9 and TRBJ2-5, reads DTGVSQNPRHKITKRGQNVTFRCDPISEHNRLYWYRQTLGQGPEFLTYFQNEAQLEKSRLLSDRFSAERPKGSFSTLEIQRTEQGDSAMYLCASSLGQGTQRETQYFGPGTRLLVL.

This chain's CDR3 is CASSLWTSGRNEQFF. Here the CDR3 DNA reads TGTGCCAGCAGCTTGTGGACTAGCGGGAGGAATGAGCAGTTCTTC. This chain connects TRBV5-8 to TRBJ2-1; 14 nucleotides line up with TRBD2. The CDR3 has 15 amino acids. Per the germline V gene, CDR1 is SGHTS and CDR2 is YDEGEE. Trimming cost V 1 base and J 7 bases; bases outside gene matches: 1.